The TCR beta chain described here comes from a study of Graves' ophthalmopathy and Graves' hyperthyroidism. The authors amplified TCR beta CDR3 regions, and they did so from RNA transcripts for repertoire sequencing. An initial RT-PCR round employing HTBI primers preceded a second-round multiplex PCR. MiXCR, run by TCRdb on the multiplex PCR reads, gives a single entry per CDR3 protein. The table lists hundreds of thousands of distinct CDR3 sequences, 40% of them singletons. V gave up 8 bases and J gave up 1 base; unmatched junction bases: 18. The CDR3 is 18 amino acids. Germline CDR1 and CDR2: SQVTM and ANQGSEA. In this sample, this clonotype turned up a few times.

The sequence came from an adult man with Graves' ophthalmopathy. Sequencing was performed on peripheral blood. The chain recombines TRBV29-1 with TRBJ2-7; TRBD1 matches 12 bases. CDR3 in amino acids: CSSDRDRGRLAVSYEQYF. The CDR3 DNA follows: TGCAGCTCGGACAGGGACAGGGGGCGGCTAGCGGTTTCCTACGAGCAGTACTTC.